Presented here are 2 T cell receptor beta chains from one specimen sequenced in a study of vaccination and CD4 T cells after COVID-19 (dated by TCRdb to between 2021 and 2023). No antigen has been assigned to these receptors. The label giving this sample's treatment or condition can be read as: roughly ten-day PBMC culture with coronavirus spike peptide pools or control peptides (ViraFEST assay). Library prep was done by PCR. Sequenced on an Illumina iSeq 100. At the Johns Hopkins FTIC core, DNA from the cultured CD4+ T cells underwent TCR sequencing with the Oncomine TCR Beta short-read assay. The public reads were quality trimmed at Q25 with fastp and then assembled into clones with MiXCR by TCRdb, keeping productive beta chains. Identical CDR3 proteins give one entry, which carries the most common genes and DNA. This sample gives approximately 22,000 distinct CDR3 sequences in total; around 60% of them show up just once. The ten most abundant clones make up about 14% of the sample.

The sample consisted of CD4+ T cells from blood, cultured in vitro, taken after SARS-CoV-2 vaccination. Receptors originate from a human donor who received a COVID-19 vaccine.

The chain combines TRBV6-1 with TRBJ1-3; tentative D call: TRBD1 (5 bases). The V and J ends lost 6 bases and 4 bases respectively, with 13 bases between them. The CDR3 runs to 14 residues. CDR1 and CDR2 from the germline V gene are MNHNS and SASEGT. The CDR3 here is CASRGPGLGNTIYF. The CDR3 DNA reads as TGTGCCAGCAGGGGACCCGGACTGGGAAACACCATATATTTT.

The chain has TRBV6-1 and TRBJ1-4; no clear D gene. Trimming left V 8 bases short and J 4 bases short, with 11 bases between. Germline V gives CDR1 MNHNS, CDR2 SASEGT. The CDR3 sequence is 13 residues long. CDR3 in amino acids: CASGRRVNEKLFF. CDR3 DNA: TGTGCCAGCGGTAGACGAGTTAATGAAAAACTGTTTTTT.